The T cell receptor beta chain under discussion was sequenced for a study of Ad26.COV2.S vaccination and SARS-CoV-2 variants. The V gene's germline CDR1 is SGHVS and CDR2 FQNEAQ. The junction had 6 bases not matched to a gene; V was cut back by 2 bases and J by 4 bases. The CDR3 is made up of 15 amino acids. Study outcomes and limitations: It was reported that spike-specific CD8+ and CD4+ T cell responses were substantially broad after vaccination. Researchers cautioned that TCR breadth and depth analyses may have underestimated total T cell responses.

Treatment: roughly 19 received Ad26.COV2.S at low or high dose, single or two shots; five or six received placebo; per-sample allocation not given. It was on day 63 after the first vaccine or placebo injection that samples were taken. Note on this clone: Its target is unknown.

Profiled with immunoSEQ multiplex PCR; TCRdb holds only in-frame clones, not every one. The sample records about 430,000 clones, 75% to 95% being singletons. Sequences were derived from peripheral blood, sampled in a trial of Ad26.COV2.S vaccine versus placebo. The chain couples TRBV7-8 to TRBJ1-2, with 8 bases that match TRBD1. The sequence came from a person aged 18-60 years who received the Ad26.COV2.S COVID-19 vaccine or a placebo. CDR3 sequence reads: CASSLTGTGGYGYTF. The DNA for the CDR3 is TGTGCCAGCAGCTTAACAGGGACAGGAGGCTATGGCTACACCTTC.